These 13 T cell receptor beta chains were sequenced from one sample in a study of blood T cell repertoires in COVID-19. Measured with immunoSEQ multiplex PCR; TCRdb has only the in-frame clones, and not every one. The sample yields approximately 260,000 clones, roughly 90% seen once. The specimen was peripheral blood. These receptors originate from a man between 45 and 60 years old with acute or convalescent COVID-19.

The chain couples TRBV6-5 to TRBJ2-7; 7 bases agree with TRBD2. Looked up from germline, CDR1 is MNHEY and CDR2 is SVGAGI. The CDR3 runs to 14 residues. V gave up 7 bases and J gave up 6 bases; unmatched junction bases: 12. DNA of the CDR3: TGTGCCAGCACCCGGGGAGGCAGGGAGGGCGAGCAGTACTTC. Amino acid sequence: CASTRGGREGEQYF.

The V call is TRBV7-9, the J call TRBJ1-3; maybe TRBD1 (6 bases). Germline V gene data show CDR1 as SEHNR and CDR2 as FQNEAQ (reference sequence). V was pared by 3 bases and J by 3 bases, with 15 bases between. This CDR3 has 16 residues. For the CDR3, the DNA is TGTGCCAGCAGCTTGGTGTCTGGGGGCGGTGGAAACACCATATATTTT. The encoded protein is CASSLVSGGGGNTIYF.

This clone was recorded only once. This rearrangement joins TRBV18 to TRBJ1-1, with TRBD1 matching over 8 bases. V lost 3 bases to trimming and J lost 1 base; unmatched junction nucleotides: 4. Germline V CDR1 and CDR2: KGHSH, LQKENI. This CDR3 comprises 15 residues. The CDR3, as DNA: TGTGCCAGCTCACCGAAACAGGGGGGGAACACTGAAGCTTTCTTT. Protein sequence: CASSPKQGGNTEAFF.

The chain is built from TRBV7-9 and TRBJ2-7, with 8 positions matching TRBD2. V shed 3 bases, J shed 2 bases, and the junction held 9 bases outside the gene matches. The length of the CDR3 is 16 residues. Per germline, CDR1 SEHNR and CDR2 FQNEAQ (reference sequence). The CDR3 DNA reads TGTGCCAGCAGCTTGGTCCCGGGACTAGGGGCCTACGAGCAGTACTTC. It codes for CASSLVPGLGAYEQYF. Using reference TRBV7-9 and TRBJ2-7 for the parts outside the CDR3, the full variable domain is DTGVSQNPRHKITKRGQNVTFRCDPISEHNRLYWYRQTLGQGPEFLTYFQNEAQLEKSRLLSDRFSAERPKGSFSTLEIQRTEQGDSAMYLCASSLVPGLGAYEQYFGPGTRLTVT.

In its sample, this clone was seen once. In DNA, the CDR3 is TGTGCCAGCAGAAGGGGCTCCCGCTACGAGCAGTACTTC. It codes for CASRRGSRYEQYF. The chain is built from TRBV6-5 and TRBJ2-7, with D perhaps TRBD1 (5 bases). The CDR3 runs to 13 residues. V was cut by 6 bases and J by 3 bases, with 12 bases left in between. CDR1 is MNHEY and CDR2 is SVGAGI in the germline V gene.

The genes are TRBV7-2 and TRBJ1-1; D possibly corresponds to TRBD1 (5 bases). Germline V CDR1 and CDR2: SGHTA, FQGNSA. The ends were cut back, 6 bases at V and 1 base at J, with 15 bases in the middle. The CDR3 has 15 residues. CDR3 amino acids: CASRRLGGTNTEAFF. DNA of the CDR3: TGTGCCAGCAGGCGACTCGGGGGAACGAACACTGAAGCTTTCTTT.

This CDR3 reads CASSQEVAEKLFF. The DNA for the CDR3 is TGTGCCAGCAGCCAAGAAGTGGCCGAAAAACTGTTTTTT. The chain couples TRBV4-2 to TRBJ1-4; D uncertain. The V gene lost 0 bases and the J gene lost 8 bases, with 7 bases spanning the gap. Germline CDR1 LGHNA, CDR2 YNFKEQ. There are 13 residues in the CDR3.

The rearrangement links TRBV2 to TRBJ2-3; no clear D. The CDR3 covers 11 residues. From germline, CDR1 is SNHLY and CDR2 FYNNEI. V dropped 6 bases and J dropped 2 bases, with 3 bases sitting between them. The CDR3 here is CASSLTDTQYF. The CDR3 DNA sequence: TGTGCCAGCAGCCTCACAGATACGCAGTATTTT.

As to this clone: At one end the junction does not follow the germline gene, possibly because of a read error. The rearrangement links TRBV7-8 to TRBJ2-3; TRBD2 matches 10 bases. CDR1 is SGHVS, CDR2 FQNEAQ, per germline. CDR3 size: 13 residues. The CDR3 spells CASSLRDGSGGVF. CDR3 bases: TGTGCCAGCAGCTTAAGGGACGGGAGCGGGGGGGTGTTT.

Here the CDR3 DNA reads TGTGCCAGCAGTTACCCCGGGGGGGGGAACGAGCAGTACTTC. Translating it yields CASSYPGGGNEQYF. The chain carries TRBV6-5 and TRBJ2-7; TRBD2 agrees at 8 bases. V was clipped by 2 bases and J by 5 bases; unmatched bases: 5. Per germline, CDR1 MNHEY and CDR2 SVGAGI. The CDR3 covers 14 residues.

The J gene is TRBJ2-2, the V gene TRBV7-9; D possibly corresponds to TRBD1 (5 bases). The V end was cut by 5 bases, the J end by 1 base, with 14 bases between. CDR3 size: 16 residues. Germline CDR1 is SEHNR and CDR2 is FQNEAQ (reference sequence). CDR3 amino acids: CASSRTLTKNTGELFF. Here the CDR3 DNA reads TGTGCCAGCAGCCGGACACTAACCAAGAACACCGGGGAGCTGTTTTTT.

The chain combines TRBV15 with TRBJ1-5, with D tentatively TRBD1 (6 bases). CDR1 and CDR2 (germline): LNHNV, YYDKDF (reference sequence). The germline V and J ends were trimmed by 4 bases and 0 bases, with 13 bases remaining between them. CDR3 length: 16 residues. CDR3 sequence (DNA): TGTGCCACCAGCAAGTCACACAGGGATAGCAATCAGCCCCAGCATTTT. Amino acids: CATSKSHRDSNQPQHF.

The chain uses TRBV11-2 and TRBJ2-5; D may be TRBD2 (5 bases). V gave up 5 bases and J gave up 1 base, with 20 bases separating them. Germline values: CDR1 SGHAT, CDR2 FQNNGV. The CDR3 covers 17 residues. CDR3: CASSPGERAAFQETQYF. The CDR3 DNA sequence: TGTGCCAGCAGCCCCGGCGAGAGGGCAGCCTTCCAAGAGACCCAGTACTTC.